This T cell receptor (beta chain) was retrieved from a study of early T cells in non-severe SARS-CoV-2 infection. One entry per CDR3 protein, called by TCRdb with MiXCR from the 5' RACE reads. The sample includes nearly 45,000 distinct CDR3 sequences, around a tenth seen only once; the top ten take less than 25%. Between the trimmed V and J ends, which lost 4 bases and 0 bases, there was a span of 11 bases. CDR1 is SQVTM and CDR2 is ANQGSEA in the germline V gene. This CDR3 region has 14 residues. V and J are TRBV29-1 and TRBJ2-3; a possible D gene is TRBD2 (6 bases). The sequenced sample consisted of whole blood. This receptor was taken from an adult who was a healthcare worker with PCR-confirmed SARS-CoV-2 infection or an uninfected control (not recorded which). In DNA, the CDR3 is TGCAGCGTTGGACCGGGACTGAGCACAGATACGCAGTATTTT. This codes for CSVGPGLSTDTQYF.